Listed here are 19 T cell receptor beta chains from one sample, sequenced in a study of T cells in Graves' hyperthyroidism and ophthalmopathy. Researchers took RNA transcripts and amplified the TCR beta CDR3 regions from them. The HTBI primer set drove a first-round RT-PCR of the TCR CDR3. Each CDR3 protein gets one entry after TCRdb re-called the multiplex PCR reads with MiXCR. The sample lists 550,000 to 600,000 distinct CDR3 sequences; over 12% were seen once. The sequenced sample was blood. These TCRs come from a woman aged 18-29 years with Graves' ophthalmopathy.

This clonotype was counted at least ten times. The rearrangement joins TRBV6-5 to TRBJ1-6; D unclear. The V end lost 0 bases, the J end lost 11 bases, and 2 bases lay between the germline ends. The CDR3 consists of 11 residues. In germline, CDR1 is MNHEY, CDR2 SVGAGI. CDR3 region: CASSYSTPLHF. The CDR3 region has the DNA TGTGCCAGCAGTTACTCAACACCCCTCCACTTT.

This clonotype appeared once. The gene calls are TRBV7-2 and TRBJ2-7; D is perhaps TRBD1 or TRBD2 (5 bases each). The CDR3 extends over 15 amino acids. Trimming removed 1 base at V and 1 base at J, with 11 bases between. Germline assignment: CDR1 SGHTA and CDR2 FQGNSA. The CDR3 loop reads CASSLVGRVSYEQYF. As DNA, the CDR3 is TGTGCCAGCAGCTTAGTGGGACGGGTGTCCTACGAGCAGTACTTC.

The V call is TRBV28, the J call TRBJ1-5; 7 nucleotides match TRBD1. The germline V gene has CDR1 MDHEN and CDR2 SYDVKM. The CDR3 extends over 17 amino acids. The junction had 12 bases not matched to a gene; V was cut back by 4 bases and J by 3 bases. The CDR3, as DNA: TGTGCCAGCAGTTCCGGACAGGCGTACTCACTCAATCAGCCCCAGCATTTT. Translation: CASSSGQAYSLNQPQHF.

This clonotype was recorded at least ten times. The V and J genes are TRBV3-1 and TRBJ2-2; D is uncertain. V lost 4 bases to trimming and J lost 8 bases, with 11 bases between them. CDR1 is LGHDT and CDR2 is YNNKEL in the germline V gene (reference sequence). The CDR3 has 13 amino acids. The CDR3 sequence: CASSLGRSGELFF. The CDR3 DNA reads TGTGCCAGCAGCCTGGGCCGTAGTGGGGAGCTGTTTTTT.

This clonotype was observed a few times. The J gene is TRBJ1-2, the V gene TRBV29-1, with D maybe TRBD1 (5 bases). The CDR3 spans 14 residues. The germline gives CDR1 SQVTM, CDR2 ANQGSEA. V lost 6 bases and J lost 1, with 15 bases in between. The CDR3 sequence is CSVQDQGYNYGYTF. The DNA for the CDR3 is TGCAGCGTCCAAGATCAGGGATATAACTATGGCTACACCTTC.

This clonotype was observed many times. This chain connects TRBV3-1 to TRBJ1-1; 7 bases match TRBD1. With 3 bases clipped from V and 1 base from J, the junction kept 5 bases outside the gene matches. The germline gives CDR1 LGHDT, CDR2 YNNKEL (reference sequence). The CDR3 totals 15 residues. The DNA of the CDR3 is TGTGCCAGCAGCCACGTCGACAGGGCGAACACTGAAGCTTTCTTT. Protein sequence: CASSHVDRANTEAFF.

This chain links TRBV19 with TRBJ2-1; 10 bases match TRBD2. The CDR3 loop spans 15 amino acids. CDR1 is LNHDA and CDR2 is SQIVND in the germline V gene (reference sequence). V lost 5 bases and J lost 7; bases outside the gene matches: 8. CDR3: CASSDLAGVGNEQFF. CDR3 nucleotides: TGTGCCAGTAGTGATCTAGCGGGAGTTGGGAATGAGCAGTTCTTC.

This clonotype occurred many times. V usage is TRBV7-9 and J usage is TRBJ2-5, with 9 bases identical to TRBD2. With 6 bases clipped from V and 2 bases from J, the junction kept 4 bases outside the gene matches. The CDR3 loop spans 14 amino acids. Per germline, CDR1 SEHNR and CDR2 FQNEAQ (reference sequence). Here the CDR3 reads CASSLTSGQETQYF. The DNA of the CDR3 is TGTGCCAGCAGTTTAACTAGCGGGCAAGAGACCCAGTACTTC.

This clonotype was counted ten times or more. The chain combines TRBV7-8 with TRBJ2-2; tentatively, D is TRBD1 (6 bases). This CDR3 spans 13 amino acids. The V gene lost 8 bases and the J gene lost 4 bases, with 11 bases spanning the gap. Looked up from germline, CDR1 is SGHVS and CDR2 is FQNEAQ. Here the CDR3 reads CASGAGVTGELFF. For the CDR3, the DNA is TGTGCCAGCGGGGCAGGGGTCACCGGGGAGCTGTTTTTT.

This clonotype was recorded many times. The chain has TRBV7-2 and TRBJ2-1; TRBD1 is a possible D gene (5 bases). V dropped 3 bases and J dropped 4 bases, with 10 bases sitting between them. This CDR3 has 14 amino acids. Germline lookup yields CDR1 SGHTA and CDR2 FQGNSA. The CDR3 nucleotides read TGTGCCAGCAGCTTTAGGACATCATACAATGAGCAGTTCTTC. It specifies CASSFRTSYNEQFF.

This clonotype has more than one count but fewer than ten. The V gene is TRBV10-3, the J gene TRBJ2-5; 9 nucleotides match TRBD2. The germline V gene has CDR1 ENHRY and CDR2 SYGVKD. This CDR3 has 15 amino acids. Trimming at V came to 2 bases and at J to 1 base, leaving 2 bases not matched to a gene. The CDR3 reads CAISEGGLAQETQYF. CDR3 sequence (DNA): TGTGCCATCAGTGAGGGGGGACTAGCCCAAGAGACCCAGTACTTC.

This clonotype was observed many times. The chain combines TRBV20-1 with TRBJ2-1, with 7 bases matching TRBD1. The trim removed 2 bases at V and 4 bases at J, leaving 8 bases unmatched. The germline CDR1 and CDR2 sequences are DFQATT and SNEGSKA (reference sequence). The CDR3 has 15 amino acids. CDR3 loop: CSARRKPDRYNEQFF. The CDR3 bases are TGCAGTGCTAGACGGAAACCGGACAGGTACAATGAGCAGTTCTTC.

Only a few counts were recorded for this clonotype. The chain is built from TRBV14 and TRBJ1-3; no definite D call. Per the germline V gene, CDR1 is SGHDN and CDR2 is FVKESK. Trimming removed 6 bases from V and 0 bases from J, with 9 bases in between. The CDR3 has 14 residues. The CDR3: CASSQEGSGNTIYF. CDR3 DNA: TGTGCCAGCAGTCAGGAGGGCTCTGGAAACACCATATATTTT.

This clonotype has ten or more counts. This CDR3 reads CATSSAGPNYGYTF. CDR3 DNA: TGTGCCACCTCCTCAGCCGGGCCAAACTATGGCTACACCTTC. The rearrangement links TRBV12-3 or TRBV12-4 to TRBJ1-2; no definite D call. Trimming took off 10 bases at V and 2 bases at J, with 17 bases between the two ends. This CDR3 comprises 14 residues.

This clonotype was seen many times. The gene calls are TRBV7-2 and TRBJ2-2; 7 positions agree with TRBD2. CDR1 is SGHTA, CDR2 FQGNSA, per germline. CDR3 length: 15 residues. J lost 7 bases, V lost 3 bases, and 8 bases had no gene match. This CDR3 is CASSFSGTYFGELFF. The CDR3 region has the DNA TGTGCCAGCAGCTTCAGCGGGACCTATTTCGGGGAGCTGTTTTTT.

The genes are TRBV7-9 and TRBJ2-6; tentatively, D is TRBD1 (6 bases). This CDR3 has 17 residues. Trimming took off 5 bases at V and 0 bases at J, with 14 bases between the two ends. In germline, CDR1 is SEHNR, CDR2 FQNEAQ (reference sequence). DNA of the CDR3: TGTGCCAGCAGCATCAGGGGCTCGGACTCTGGGGCCAACGTCCTGACTTTC. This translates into CASSIRGSDSGANVLTF. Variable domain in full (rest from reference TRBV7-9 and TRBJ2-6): DTGVSQNPRHKITKRGQNVTFRCDPISEHNRLYWYRQTLGQGPEFLTYFQNEAQLEKSRLLSDRFSAERPKGSFSTLEIQRTEQGDSAMYLCASSIRGSDSGANVLTFGAGSRLTVL.

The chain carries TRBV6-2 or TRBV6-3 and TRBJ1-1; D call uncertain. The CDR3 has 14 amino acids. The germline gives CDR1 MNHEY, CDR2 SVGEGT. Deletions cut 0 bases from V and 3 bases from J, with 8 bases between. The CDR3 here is CASSYSTSHTEAFF. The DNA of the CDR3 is TGTGCCAGCAGTTACTCGACTTCGCACACTGAAGCTTTCTTT.

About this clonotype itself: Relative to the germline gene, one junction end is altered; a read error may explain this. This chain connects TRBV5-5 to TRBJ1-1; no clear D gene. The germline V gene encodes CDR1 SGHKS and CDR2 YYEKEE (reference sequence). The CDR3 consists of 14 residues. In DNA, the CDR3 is TGTGCCAACAGCCCGGCGGAGTTATCGACTGAAGCTTTCTTT. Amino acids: CANSPAELSTEAFF.

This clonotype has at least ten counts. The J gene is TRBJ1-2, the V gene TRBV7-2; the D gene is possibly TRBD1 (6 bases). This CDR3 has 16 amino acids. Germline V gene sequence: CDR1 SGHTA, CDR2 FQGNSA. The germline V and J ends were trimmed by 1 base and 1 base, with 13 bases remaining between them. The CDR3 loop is CASSLETGHLNYGYTF. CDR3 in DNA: TGTGCCAGCAGCTTAGAGACAGGCCATCTTAACTATGGCTACACCTTC. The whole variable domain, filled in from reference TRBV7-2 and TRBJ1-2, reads GAGVSQSPSNKVTEKGKDVELRCDPISGHTALYWYRQSLGQGLEFLIYFQGNSAPDKSGLPSDRFSAERTGGSVSTLTIQRTQQEDSAVYLCASSLETGHLNYGYTFGSGTRLTVV.